These T cell receptor beta chains were read from a single sample in a study of T-cell reconstitution after alpha-beta-depleted transplantation in children. Each CDR3 protein is one row after TCRdb ran MiXCR on the PCR reads. This table holds about 230,000 distinct CDR3 sequences, 9.7% found once. Sequenced material: PBMCs from the stem cell graft donor, taken from the stem cell graft. The receptors were gathered from a human donor who donated a stem cell graft to a child with SCID. CDR3s include the opening cysteine and the closing phenylalanine or tryptophan. D genes are given only for firm matches. Size tells how often a clone was seen (once, few, many) or the class of an expanded clone, and some rows leave it out.

NA	many	TRBV20-1	TRBJ2-4	CSARDLAWDIQYF	TGCAGTGCTAGAGATCTAGCGTGGGACATTCAGTACTTC
TRBD1	NA	TRBV6-2/TRBV6-3	TRBJ1-2	CASSYDRDWYGYTF	TGTGCCAGCAGCTACGACAGGGATTGGTATGGCTACACCTTC
NA	many	TRBV7-9	TRBJ1-2	CASSLNHGYTF	TGTGCCAGCAGCTTGAACCATGGCTACACCTTC
NA	many	TRBV5-1	TRBJ2-5	CASSPYDGTETQYF	TGCGCCAGCAGCCCCTATGACGGGACAGAGACCCAGTACTTC
TRBD1	few	TRBV20-1	TRBJ2-3	CCASKPRGQENTDTQYF	TGCTGTGCTAGCAAACCCCGGGGACAGGAGAACACAGATACGCAGTATTTT
NA	many	TRBV4-1	TRBJ2-3	CAAGRTDTQYF	TGCGCCGCGGGCCGGACAGATACGCAGTATTTT
NA	many	TRBV21-1	TRBJ1-4	CASSRGRDRAAWEKLFF	TGTGCCAGCAGCCGCGGGCGGGACAGGGCCGCCTGGGAAAAACTGTTTTTT
TRBD1	few	TRBV6-6	TRBJ1-2	CASSEGQTATF	TGTGCCAGCAGCGAGGGACAGACCGCTACCTTC
NA	many	TRBV20-1	TRBJ2-5	CSARDRVGRETQYF	TGCAGTGCTAGAGACAGGGTTGGTCGAGAGACCCAGTACTTC
NA	many	TRBV6-5	TRBJ2-7	CASSREGEQYF	TGTGCCAGCAGTCGAGAGGGGGAGCAGTACTTC
NA	many	TRBV4-1	TRBJ1-5	CASSPRLGGEEGQPQHF	TGCGCCAGCAGCCCCCGTCTTGGGGGGGAAGAGGGTCAGCCCCAGCATTTT
NA	many	TRBV9	TRBJ2-7	CASSVDPGSESYEQYF	TGTGCCAGCAGCGTAGATCCGGGTTCCGAATCCTACGAGCAGTACTTC
NA	many	TRBV20-1	TRBJ1-2	CSASDQTNYGYTF	TGCAGTGCTAGTGACCAGACCAACTATGGCTACACCTTC
NA	many	TRBV4-1	TRBJ1-5	CASSPYISNQPQHF	TGCGCCAGCAGCCCTTACATTAGCAATCAGCCCCAGCATTTT
NA	many	TRBV6-5	TRBJ1-4	CASSTRRPGPVGKLFF	TGTGCCAGCAGTACCCGCCGGCCGGGGCCTGTTGGAAAACTGTTTTTT
NA	many	TRBV5-5	TRBJ2-7	CASSFDITATYEQYF	TGTGCCAGCAGCTTCGACATAACCGCAACCTACGAGCAGTACTTC
NA	many	TRBV7-2	TRBJ1-5	CASSFRQGNQPQHF	TGTGCCAGCAGCTTTCGGCAGGGAAACCAGCCCCAGCATTTT
TRBD1	many	TRBV20-1	TRBJ2-1	CSARKQGSRHNEQFF	TGCAGTGCTAGAAAACAGGGGAGTAGACACAATGAGCAGTTCTTC
NA	many	TRBV7-9	TRBJ1-2	CASSPGWANYGYTF	TGTGCCAGCAGCCCTGGATGGGCTAACTATGGCTACACCTTC
NA	many	TRBV7-2	TRBJ2-5	CASSLALRRETQYF	TGTGCCAGCAGCTTAGCCCTACGGCGGGAGACCCAGTACTTC
TRBD1	many	TRBV6-5	TRBJ2-3	CASSFQGATDTQYF	TGTGCCAGCAGTTTCCAGGGGGCCACAGATACGCAGTATTTT